The clone carrying this T cell receptor beta chain was seen a handful of times. Its cognate antigen is unknown. This specimen belongs to a study of identical twins. Through template switching, a universal primer site was introduced, and the cDNA contained unique molecular identifiers. TCRdb passed the 5' RACE reads through MiXCR, listing each CDR3 protein once. The sample shows about 690,000 distinct CDR3 sequences, around 5.7% of them seen only once. Germline V CDR1 and CDR2: SGHVS, FQNEAQ. This CDR3 region has 17 residues. After removal of 3 bases from V and 4 bases from J, the junction contained 10 bases not matched to a gene. Study-wide results and limits: Rather than following the same donors, the conclusions depended on cross-sectional statistical analysis. Memory repertoires showed no such pattern, whereas abundant cord blood beta clonotypes carried fewer insertions.

The J gene is TRBJ2-3, the V gene TRBV7-8; 10 positions match TRBD1. This clonotype originated in a man in his late teens or twenties in good health. The sample was naive T cells sorted from blood. CDR3 sequence: CASSFFETGGSSDTQYF. The CDR3 DNA is TGTGCCAGCAGCTTTTTCGAGACAGGGGGCAGTTCAGATACGCAGTATTTT.